This T cell receptor beta chain was observed in a study of tumor-infiltrating lymphocytes in primary liver carcinoma. Study at large: Surgical resection treated primary liver carcinoma in the patients. Measuring 4.2 to 10 cm across, the tumors were staged as T1-T3 N0M0. General study points: Lower overlap was observed for tumor-adjacent and tumor-blood pairs relative to tumor region pairs. Compared with blood, tumor repertoires held significantly more in their top 250 clones.

Researchers generated TCR beta cDNA from around 0.55 ug of total RNA, relying on a constant-region primer. ARM-PCR, slightly modified, supplied the TCR beta libraries through three nested multiplex PCR rounds. TRBV1-TRBV30 forward primers and a C-beta reverse primer were used in the first two PCR rounds, which each ran for approximately 10 cycles. A single record per CDR3 protein comes from TCRdb applying MiXCR to the multiplex PCR reads. The sample carries about 320,000 distinct CDR3 sequences, 50% to 75% recorded once. The CDR3 consists of 13 residues. The ends were cut back, 9 bases at V and 10 bases at J, with 16 bases in the middle. Germline CDR1 reads SGHAT; CDR2 reads FQNNGV. Germline DNA was also extracted, with blood RNA taken from unsorted whole blood. A note on this clonotype: Its antigen is unidentified.

This receptor was identified in a woman aged 25 to 39 with primary liver carcinoma and hepatitis B virus infection. The V and J genes are TRBV11-2 and TRBJ1-6, with no clear D. The sequenced sample was peripheral blood. In DNA, the CDR3 is TGTGCCAGAACCTTGTCTACAGACTCACCCCTCCACTTT. Its protein is CARTLSTDSPLHF.